A selection of T cell receptor beta chains follows, all from one sample in a study of T cell responses to AZD1222 COVID-19 vaccine. Repertoires were generated with immunoSEQ multiplex PCR, while TCRdb's copy carries only in-frame clones and drops some. Of about 150,000 clones in the sample, about 87% were seen once. The input for sequencing was peripheral blood, taken 28 days after the second AZD1222 dose. These receptor sequences come from an adult who received the AZD1222 COVID-19 vaccine. Each CDR3 is given with its conserved first and last residue. The D gene is left open where the match is weak. Clone size is given for some rows only: seen once, a few or many times, or a class if the clone is expanded.

CDR3aa: CASSDFLGGSSGNTIYF; CDR3nt: TGTGCCAGCAGTGATTTTCTCGGGGGGAGCTCTGGAAACACCATATATTTT; j_gene: TRBJ1-3; abundance: -; d_gene: -; v_gene: TRBV6-1
CDR3aa: CASSSELYNEQFF; CDR3nt: TGTGCCAGCAGCTCTGAACTGTACAATGAGCAGTTCTTC; j_gene: TRBJ2-1; abundance: -; d_gene: -; v_gene: TRBV11-2
CDR3aa: CASSLVVAGTQYF; CDR3nt: TGTGCCAGCAGCTTAGTGGTGGCGGGGACCCAGTACTTC; j_gene: TRBJ2-5; abundance: -; d_gene: -; v_gene: TRBV11-1
CDR3aa: CASSRAGSAYEQYF; CDR3nt: TGTGCCAGCTCTCGAGCGGGTTCCGCCTACGAGCAGTACTTC; j_gene: TRBJ2-7; abundance: -; d_gene: -; v_gene: TRBV6-5
CDR3aa: CASSQRGTSYEQYF; CDR3nt: TGCGCCAGCAGTCAGAGAGGGACCTCCTACGAGCAGTACTTC; j_gene: TRBJ2-7; abundance: -; d_gene: -; v_gene: TRBV23-1
CDR3aa: CAISESGVSNQPQHF; CDR3nt: TGTGCCATCAGTGAGTCAGGGGTCTCAAATCAGCCCCAGCATTTT; j_gene: TRBJ1-5; abundance: once; d_gene: -; v_gene: TRBV10-3
CDR3aa: CASSSRDRSGELFF; CDR3nt: TGTGCCAGCAGTTCCCGGGACAGATCGGGGGAGCTGTTTTTT; j_gene: TRBJ2-2; abundance: -; d_gene: TRBD1; v_gene: TRBV6-2/TRBV6-3
CDR3aa: CASRDGLELAKNIQYF; CDR3nt: TGCGCCAGCAGGGACGGACTAGAGCTAGCCAAAAACATTCAGTACTTC; j_gene: TRBJ2-4; abundance: -; d_gene: TRBD2; v_gene: TRBV10-2
CDR3aa: CASSLEGDTQYF; CDR3nt: TGCGCCAGCAGCTTGGAAGGAGATACGCAGTATTTT; j_gene: TRBJ2-3; abundance: few; d_gene: -; v_gene: TRBV5-1
CDR3aa: CASSEDRASYGYTF; CDR3nt: TGTGCCAGCAGCGAGGACAGGGCCAGCTATGGCTACACCTTC; j_gene: TRBJ1-2; abundance: once; d_gene: TRBD1; v_gene: TRBV25-1
CDR3aa: CASSLVRTGTETQYF; CDR3nt: TGTGCCAGCAGCTTAGTGCGGACGGGGACAGAGACCCAGTACTTC; j_gene: TRBJ2-5; abundance: -; d_gene: -; v_gene: TRBV7-6
CDR3aa: CSASSTGGINEKLFF; CDR3nt: TGCAGTGCTAGTTCTACCGGGGGAATTAATGAAAAACTGTTTTTT; j_gene: TRBJ1-4; abundance: -; d_gene: -; v_gene: TRBV20-1
CDR3aa: CASSEAGLARDEQFF; CDR3nt: TGTGCCAGCAGTGAAGCGGGACTTGCCCGGGATGAGCAGTTCTTC; j_gene: TRBJ2-1; abundance: -; d_gene: -; v_gene: TRBV25-1
CDR3aa: CASSLALGLTNTGELFF; CDR3nt: TGTGCCAGCAGTTTAGCCTTGGGCCTAACGAACACCGGGGAGCTGTTTTTT; j_gene: TRBJ2-2; abundance: -; d_gene: -; v_gene: TRBV28
CDR3aa: CASSTPGRGGNSPLHF; CDR3nt: TGTGCCAGCAGTACTCCCGGACGGGGTGGTAATTCACCCCTCCACTTT; j_gene: TRBJ1-6; abundance: -; d_gene: -; v_gene: TRBV28
CDR3aa: CASSPGGVDYEQYF; CDR3nt: TGTGCCAGCAGCCCAGGGGGAGTCGACTACGAGCAGTACTTC; j_gene: TRBJ2-7; abundance: -; d_gene: TRBD1; v_gene: TRBV6-5
CDR3aa: CASSPRGGGPYEQYF; CDR3nt: TGTGCCAGCTCACCCCGCGGCGGGGGACCCTACGAGCAGTACTTC; j_gene: TRBJ2-7; abundance: -; d_gene: TRBD2; v_gene: TRBV18
CDR3aa: CASSLDVGSPTGELFF; CDR3nt: TGTGCCAGCAGCTTAGATGTCGGGAGCCCCACCGGGGAGCTGTTTTTT; j_gene: TRBJ2-2; abundance: -; d_gene: -; v_gene: TRBV11-2